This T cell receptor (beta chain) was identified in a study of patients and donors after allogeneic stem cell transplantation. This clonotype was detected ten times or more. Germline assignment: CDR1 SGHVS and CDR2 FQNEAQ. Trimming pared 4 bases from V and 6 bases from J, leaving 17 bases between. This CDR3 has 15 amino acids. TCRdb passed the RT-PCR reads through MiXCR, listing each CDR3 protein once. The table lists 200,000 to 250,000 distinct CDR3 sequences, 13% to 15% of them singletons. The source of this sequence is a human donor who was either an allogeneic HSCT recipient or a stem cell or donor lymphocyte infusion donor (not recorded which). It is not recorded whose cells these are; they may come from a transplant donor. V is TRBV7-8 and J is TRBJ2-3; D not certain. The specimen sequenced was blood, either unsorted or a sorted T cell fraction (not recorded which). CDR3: CASSSRPITGDTQYF. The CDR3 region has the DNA TGTGCCAGCAGCTCCAGGCCCATAACGGGCGATACGCAGTATTTT.